A single sample gave rise to the 27 T cell receptor beta chains below, sequenced in a study of CD8 T cells in Susac syndrome. An input of roughly 0.5 to 1 ug of RNA was subjected to reverse transcription using random hexamers. TCRdb re-derived calls from the immunoSEQ multiplex PCR reads in MiXCR, one entry per CDR3 protein. Here the sample spans 77,000 or so distinct CDR3 sequences, about 94% being singletons. The specimen sequenced was CD8+ T cells from PBMCs. These receptors were collected from a human donor with multiple sclerosis.

CDR3 DNA: TGTGCCAGCAGCCAAGACGAGACCGGGGCCGGGGAGCTGTTTTTT. This sequence encodes CASSQDETGAGELFF. This rearrangement joins TRBV14 to TRBJ2-2; maybe TRBD2 (5 bases). With 0 bases removed from V and 6 bases from J, the gap between germline ends came to 11 bases. CDR3 size: 15 residues. The germline CDR1 and CDR2 sequences are SGHDN and FVKESK.

The chain couples TRBV4-1 to TRBJ2-5; no clear D. Germline V gene lookup returns CDR1 MGHRA and CDR2 YSYEKL. Trimming took 0 bases from V and 5 from J, leaving 10 bases between them. The CDR3 covers 14 residues. CDR3 coding DNA: TGCGCCAGCAGCCAAGAGGGGTGGAGCGAGACCCAGTACTTC. Its translation: CASSQEGWSETQYF.

This clonotype was counted once. The chain joins TRBV20-1 to TRBJ1-1; the D gene is possibly TRBD1 (6 bases). There are 15 residues in the CDR3. Trimming removed 5 bases at V and 1 base at J, with 17 bases between. Germline-derived CDR1 and CDR2 are DFQATT and SNEGSKA (reference sequence). The CDR3 here is CSAPTGSTGNTEAFF. CDR3 nucleotide sequence: TGCAGTGCTCCTACCGGGTCGACAGGGAACACTGAAGCTTTCTTT.

The CDR3 nucleotides are TGCGCCAGCAGCCAAGAACTAGCGGGGATAGACCATGAGCAGTTCTTC. It encodes CASSQELAGIDHEQFF. The V and J genes are TRBV4-1 and TRBJ2-1; 10 bases are shared with TRBD2. Germline lookup yields CDR1 MGHRA and CDR2 YSYEKL. This CDR3 comprises 16 residues. Trimming took 0 bases from V and 8 from J; bases not matched to a gene: 7.

J is TRBJ2-5 and V is TRBV29-1; D remains ambiguous. Deletions cut 3 bases from V and 2 bases from J, with 16 bases between. The CDR3 loop spans 15 amino acids. CDR1 is SQVTM and CDR2 is ANQGSEA in the germline V gene. As DNA, the CDR3 is TGCAGCGTTGAGGACGGCCTCGAGGAACAAGAGACCCAGTACTTC. Residues: CSVEDGLEEQETQYF. Full variable domain (remainder filled in from reference TRBV29-1 and TRBJ2-5): SAVISQKPSRDICQRGTSLTIQCQVDSQVTMMFWYRQQPGQSLTLIATANQGSEATYESGFVIDKFPISRPNLTFSTLTVSNMSPEDSSIYLCSVEDGLEEQETQYFGPGTRLLVL.

The CDR3 reads CASSSTETNTGELFF. The DNA of the CDR3 is TGTGCCAGCTCATCGACAGAGACGAACACCGGGGAGCTGTTTTTT. V and J are TRBV18 and TRBJ2-2; D might be TRBD1 (5 bases). V lost 5 bases to trimming and J lost 0 bases, with 10 bases between them. The CDR3 has 15 amino acids. Germline V gene sequence: CDR1 KGHSH, CDR2 LQKENI.

This clonotype was picked up one time. The chain combines TRBV2 with TRBJ2-7; D is possibly TRBD1 or TRBD2 (6 bases each). The V gene lost 4 bases and the J gene lost 0 bases, with 19 bases spanning the gap. CDR3 size: 17 residues. The germline CDR1 and CDR2 sequences are SNHLY and FYNNEI. Here the CDR3 reads CASSGARPGASSYEQYF. CDR3 nucleotide sequence: TGTGCCAGCAGTGGGGCTAGGCCGGGGGCGAGCTCCTACGAGCAGTACTTC.

The chain uses TRBV29-1 and TRBJ1-1; TRBD1 is a possible D gene (6 bases). Per germline, CDR1 SQVTM and CDR2 ANQGSEA. The V end was cut by 5 bases, the J end by 7 bases, with 14 bases between. This CDR3 is built from 12 residues. The CDR3 sequence is CSVLRGPFEAFF. DNA for the CDR3: TGCAGCGTTCTCAGGGGCCCCTTTGAAGCTTTCTTT. The full variable domain, its missing parts supplied by reference TRBV29-1 and TRBJ1-1, is SAVISQKPSRDICQRGTSLTIQCQVDSQVTMMFWYRQQPGQSLTLIATANQGSEATYESGFVIDKFPISRPNLTFSTLTVSNMSPEDSSIYLCSVLRGPFEAFFGQGTRLTVV.

The chain couples TRBV4-2 to TRBJ2-1; 9 nucleotides line up with TRBD1. Germline V gives CDR1 LGHNA, CDR2 YNFKEQ. The V and J ends lost 4 bases and 6 bases, in that order; junction bases with no gene match: 4. CDR3 length: 14 residues. The CDR3 DNA is TGTGCCAGCAGCCCGGGACAGGGAATCAATGAGCAGTTCTTC. It encodes CASSPGQGINEQFF.

The gene calls are TRBV15 and TRBJ1-5, with a weak D call TRBD1 (5 bases). Trimming took 5 bases from V and 11 from J, leaving 13 bases between them. Germline V gives CDR1 LNHNV, CDR2 YYDKDF (reference sequence). The CDR3 has 12 amino acids. The CDR3 DNA follows: TGTGCCACCAGCTGGGGGGTCCCGGCCCAGCATTTT. Protein: CATSWGVPAQHF.

The chain uses TRBV7-9 and TRBJ2-3; TRBD1 matches at 12 bases. There are 15 residues in the CDR3. Germline V CDR1 and CDR2: SEHNR, FQNEAQ (reference sequence). V lost 5 bases, J lost 5 bases, and 5 bases stayed unmatched. For the CDR3, the DNA is TGTGCCAGCAGCAGAGGGGACAGGGGGCAAGATACGCAGTATTTT. Translated: CASSRGDRGQDTQYF.

This chain uses TRBV30 with TRBJ2-5; D is undetermined. Deletions cut 1 base from V and 3 bases from J, with 6 bases between. The CDR3 is made up of 12 amino acids. Per the germline V gene, CDR1 is GTSNPN and CDR2 is SVGIG (reference sequence). CDR3 DNA sequence: TGTGCCTGGAGTGAGACGAAAGAGACCCAGTACTTC. Amino acid sequence: CAWSETKETQYF. The full variable domain, in which reference TRBV30 and TRBJ2-5 provide the parts outside the CDR3, is SQTIHQWPATLVQPVGSPLSLECTVEGTSNPNLYWYRQAAGRGLQLLFYSVGIGQISSEVPQNLSASRPQDRQFILSSKKLLLSDSGFYLCAWSETKETQYFGPGTRLLVL.

The chain has TRBV7-9 and TRBJ2-7; D is uncertain. CDR3 size: 14 residues. V lost 1 base and J lost 6, with 13 bases in between. The germline V gene has CDR1 SEHNR and CDR2 FQNEAQ (reference sequence). The CDR3 loop is CASSLDLLLSEQYF. The CDR3 nucleotides read TGTGCCAGCAGCTTAGACCTGCTCCTATCCGAGCAGTACTTC.

The CDR3 DNA reads as TGCAGCGCCCCAAGGTCAGGGAACTATGGCTACACCTTC. Encoded protein: CSAPRSGNYGYTF. The chain recombines TRBV29-1 with TRBJ1-2; tentatively, D is TRBD1 (5 bases). V gave up 7 bases and J gave up 2 bases, with 14 bases separating them. This CDR3 comprises 13 residues. Germline assignment: CDR1 SQVTM and CDR2 ANQGSEA. The variable domain in full, completed from reference TRBV29-1 and TRBJ1-2, reads SAVISQKPSRDICQRGTSLTIQCQVDSQVTMMFWYRQQPGQSLTLIATANQGSEATYESGFVIDKFPISRPNLTFSTLTVSNMSPEDSSIYLCSAPRSGNYGYTFGSGTRLTVV.

The rearrangement joins TRBV6-2 or TRBV6-3 to TRBJ1-1, with a possible D match to TRBD1 (6 bases). Germline CDR1 reads MNHEY; CDR2 reads SVGEGT. Trimming stripped 2 bases from V and 0 bases from J, with 7 bases between. The CDR3 has 14 amino acids. CDR3 in amino acids: CASSYGGMNTEAFF. The CDR3 nucleotides are TGTGCCAGCAGTTACGGGGGCATGAACACTGAAGCTTTCTTT.

The chain combines TRBV27 with TRBJ1-6, with TRBD1 identical over 7 bases. CDR1 and CDR2 from the germline V gene are MNHEY and SMNVEV (reference sequence). The V gene end was trimmed by 5 bases and the J gene end by 0 bases; junction bases not matched to a gene: 4. The CDR3 extends over 16 amino acids. CDR3 amino acids: CASSRDRSSYNSPLHF. DNA of the CDR3: TGTGCCAGCAGTCGGGACAGAAGCTCCTATAATTCACCCCTCCACTTT.

The CDR3 sequence: CASSKGGPLHF. CDR3 sequence (DNA): TGTGCCAGCAGCAAAGGGGGACCCCTCCACTTT. The chain is built from TRBV21-1 and TRBJ1-6. TRBV21-1 is an annotated pseudogene. The CDR3 runs 11 residues.

The chain carries TRBV27 and TRBJ2-1; TRBD2 agrees at 11 bases. With V trimmed by 1 base and J by 4 bases, 3 bases remained unmatched. CDR3 length: 16 residues. Per germline, CDR1 MNHEY and CDR2 SMNVEV (reference sequence). The CDR3 sequence: CASSLLTSGIYNEQFF. CDR3 DNA: TGTGCCAGCAGTTTATTGACTAGCGGGATATACAATGAGCAGTTCTTC.

The chain couples TRBV5-1 to TRBJ2-6; 8 bases map to TRBD1. The CDR3 contains 17 residues. Per germline, CDR1 SGHRS and CDR2 YFSETQ. V dropped 3 bases and J dropped 0; count of bases not matched to a gene: 5. CDR3: CASSSGQGSSGANVLTF. CDR3 sequence (DNA): TGCGCCAGCAGCTCCGGACAGGGTAGCTCTGGGGCCAACGTCCTGACTTTC.

The V and J genes are TRBV4-1 and TRBJ2-1; D possibly matches TRBD1 or TRBD2 (5 bases each). The CDR3 covers 13 residues. Germline V gene data show CDR1 as MGHRA and CDR2 as YSYEKL. Trimming cost V 3 bases and J 2 bases, with 5 bases left between them. CDR3 coding DNA: TGCGCCAGCAGCCAGGGACCCTACAATGAGCAGTTCTTC. It encodes CASSQGPYNEQFF.

This sequence joins TRBV23-1 and TRBJ1-5; D not resolved. TRBV23-1 is reported as an ORF; its role is uncertain. The CDR3 has 13 amino acids. V lost 11 bases and J lost 9, with 20 bases in between. As DNA, the CDR3 is TGCGCCCGGGGAAGGCCCCTCTTACGGCCCCAGCATTTT. Protein: CARGRPLLRPQHF.

V is TRBV30 and J is TRBJ2-1; 8 positions match TRBD2. The V gene's germline CDR1 is GTSNPN and CDR2 SVGIG (reference sequence). V shed 7 bases and J 9 bases; nucleotides not matched to a gene: 11. This CDR3 comprises 13 residues. DNA of the CDR3: TGTGCCTTCGGGGGGGCATTGGAGGGTGAGCAGTTCTTC. Its protein is CAFGGALEGEQFF.

V is TRBV4-1 and J is TRBJ2-7, with D perhaps matching TRBD2 (5 bases). Trimming took off 6 bases at V and 1 base at J, with 13 bases between the two ends. This CDR3 is built from 14 residues. Germline CDR1 is MGHRA and CDR2 is YSYEKL. The chain's CDR3 is CASRDSVVSYEQYF. In nucleotides, the CDR3 is TGCGCCAGCAGGGACTCGGTGGTTTCCTACGAGCAGTACTTC.

This chain uses TRBV9 with TRBJ2-5; the D is unclear. Germline lookup yields CDR1 SGDLS and CDR2 YYNGEE. V was pared by 0 bases and J by 5 bases, with 14 bases between. This CDR3 region has 15 residues. The CDR3 bases are TGTGCCAGCAGCGTAGATGGCAGCGAGGTGGAGACCCAGTACTTC. This codes for CASSVDGSEVETQYF.

The chain recombines TRBV14 with TRBJ2-2; D call uncertain. The V gene lost 0 bases and the J gene lost 2 bases, with 10 bases spanning the gap. The CDR3 consists of 16 residues. Germline lookup yields CDR1 SGHDN and CDR2 FVKESK. The CDR3: CASSQELALNTGELFF. CDR3 DNA: TGTGCCAGCAGCCAAGAGTTAGCCTTAAACACCGGGGAGCTGTTTTTT.

This chain joins TRBV20-1 and TRBJ2-1; possible D gene TRBD1, 5 bases. CDR3 length: 14 residues. Trimming cost V 4 bases and J 0 bases, with 10 bases left between them. CDR1 DFQATT and CDR2 SNEGSKA come from the germline V gene (reference sequence). For the CDR3, the DNA is TGCAGTGCTACAGGGCCAAGCTCCTACAATGAGCAGTTCTTC. The encoded protein is CSATGPSSYNEQFF.

This chain connects TRBV29-1 to TRBJ2-2; D not certain. CDR1 SQVTM and CDR2 ANQGSEA come from the germline V gene. Trimming took off 0 bases at V and 6 bases at J, with 5 bases between the two ends. The CDR3 runs 12 residues. The CDR3 sequence is CSVEEAAGELFF. The CDR3 DNA is TGCAGCGTTGAAGAAGCCGCCGGGGAGCTGTTTTTT.